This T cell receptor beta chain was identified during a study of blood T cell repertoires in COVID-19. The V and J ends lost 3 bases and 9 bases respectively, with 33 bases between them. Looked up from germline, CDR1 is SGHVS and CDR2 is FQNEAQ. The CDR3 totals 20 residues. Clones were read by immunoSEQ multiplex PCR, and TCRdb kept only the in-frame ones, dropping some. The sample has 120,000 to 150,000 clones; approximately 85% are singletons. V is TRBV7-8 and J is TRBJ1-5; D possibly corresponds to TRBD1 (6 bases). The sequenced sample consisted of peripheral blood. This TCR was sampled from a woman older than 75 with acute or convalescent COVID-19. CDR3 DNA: TGTGCCAGCAGCTTCGTGGGGGCCTCGGTCGATCCGAGGTTGATGAGGCCCCAGCATTTT. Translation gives CASSFVGASVDPRLMRPQHF.